This T cell receptor beta chain was found in a study of shared clonotypes between healthy human individuals. Using immunoSEQ multiplex PCR, the repertoire was profiled, and TCRdb retains in-frame clones only, with some absent. The table has under 2.5 million clones, just under 95% seen once. The study, taken as a whole, reports: The study sampled only blood, and tissue repertoires likely differ. How much donors shared clonotypes was expected to be affected by sequencing depth.

J lost 1 base, V lost 5 bases, and 4 bases had no gene match. Germline CDR1 reads LNHNV; CDR2 reads YYDKDF (reference sequence). CDR3 length equals 14 residues. Note on this clone: Its antigen remains unidentified.

Material for sequencing was naive CD4+ T cells from PBMCs. Described subset: CD45RA+ positively selected. J is TRBJ1-1 and V is TRBV15; 7 bases map to TRBD1. The sequence was obtained from a man between 18 and 29 years old in good health. Some clones in this sample may be carry-over from other donors' samples. CDR3 coding DNA: TGTGCCACCAGCTTGCGACAGGGGAACACTGAAGCTTTCTTT. Residues: CATSLRQGNTEAFF.